A single sample gave rise to the 8 T cell receptor beta chains below, sequenced in a study of shared clonotypes between healthy human individuals. Clones were sequenced by immunoSEQ multiplex PCR, and TCRdb holds only the in-frame ones, with some missing. The sample yields 600,000 to 750,000 clones, 55% to 75% seen once. Sequencing input: memory CD4+ T cells sorted from blood. Subset: CD45RA-negative fraction. Receptor source: a woman aged 25 to 45 in good health.

CDR3 sequence reads: CASSQKGTGVFGTEAFF. The DNA for the CDR3 is TGTGCCAGCAGCCAAAAGGGGACAGGGGTGTTCGGCACTGAAGCTTTCTTT. This sequence joins TRBV16 and TRBJ1-1, with 10 bases identical to TRBD1. Germline V CDR1 and CDR2: KGHSY, FQNENV. The CDR3 spans 17 residues. J lost 4 bases, V lost 2 bases, and 10 bases had no gene match.

This chain uses TRBV27 with TRBJ2-1, with TRBD2 matching over 13 bases. The trim removed 7 bases at V and 8 bases at J, leaving 8 bases unmatched. The CDR3 is 15 residues long. Germline V CDR1 and CDR2: MNHEY, SMNVEV (reference sequence). The CDR3 region has the DNA TGTGCCAGCACCATCCGACTAGCGGGAGGCTATGAGCAGTTCTTC. It translates to CASTIRLAGGYEQFF.

This clone was counted a few times. The rearrangement links TRBV30 to TRBJ1-2, with D hard to call. This CDR3 spans 13 amino acids. V lost 2 bases, J lost 4 bases, and 11 bases lay in between. CDR1 is GTSNPN and CDR2 is SVGIG in the germline V gene (reference sequence). CDR3 DNA: TGTGCCTGGAGTAGAGGGCAGGCCTATGGCTACACCTTC. Protein product: CAWSRGQAYGYTF.

V usage is TRBV29-1 and J usage is TRBJ1-5; possibly TRBD1 for D (5 bases). V lost 4 bases to trimming and J lost 4 bases, with 8 bases between them. The germline V gene has CDR1 SQVTM and CDR2 ANQGSEA. This CDR3 is built from 12 residues. The CDR3 loop is CSVGGQNQPQHF. CDR3 nucleotide sequence: TGCAGCGTTGGGGGCCAAAATCAGCCCCAGCATTTT.

The chain has TRBV5-1 and TRBJ1-4; D remains unclear. The germline gives CDR1 SGHRS, CDR2 YFSETQ. Trimming cost V 0 bases and J 4 bases, with 7 bases left between them. CDR3 length equals 14 residues. CDR3 residues: CASSLEGDNEKLFF. The DNA for the CDR3 is TGCGCCAGCAGCTTGGAAGGAGATAATGAAAAACTGTTTTTT. Complete variable domain (other parts from reference TRBV5-1 and TRBJ1-4): KAGVTQTPRYLIKTRGQQVTLSCSPISGHRSVSWYQQTPGQGLQFLFEYFSETQRNKGNFPGRFSGRQFSNSRSEMNVSTLELGDSALYLCASSLEGDNEKLFFGSGTQLSVL.

This clone occurred a few times. The rearrangement joins TRBV7-7 to TRBJ1-1, with unresolved D. Per germline, CDR1 SSHAT and CDR2 FNYEAQ (reference sequence). The CDR3 length is 13 residues. V was shortened by 8 bases and J by 0 bases, with 10 bases between the two germline ends. CDR3 protein: CASSQTMNTEAFF. CDR3 coding DNA: TGTGCCAGCTCGCAGACGATGAACACTGAAGCTTTCTTT. The entire variable domain, with the rest obtained from reference TRBV7-7 and TRBJ1-1, is as follows: GAGVSQSPRYKVTKRGQDVTLRCDPISSHATLYWYQQALGQGPEFLTYFNYEAQPDKSGLPSDRFSAERPEGSISTLTIQRTEQRDSAMYRCASSQTMNTEAFFGQGTRLTVV.

The rearrangement uses TRBV18 and TRBJ2-5, with D possibly TRBD2 on 5 matching bases. V was shortened by 3 bases and J by 5 bases, with 10 bases between the two germline ends. The CDR3 is made up of 13 amino acids. Germline CDR1 reads KGHSH; CDR2 reads LQKENI. In nucleotides, the CDR3 is TGTGCCAGCTCACCTAATCGGGATGAGACCCAGTACTTC. It specifies CASSPNRDETQYF.

This clone has a single count. CDR3 sequence: CASSLAAGTGSYNEQFF. The CDR3, as DNA: TGTGCCAGCAGCTTGGCTGCCGGGACAGGCTCCTACAATGAGCAGTTCTTC. The chain couples TRBV5-5 to TRBJ2-1; 8 nucleotides align to TRBD1. The V and J ends lost 0 bases and 0 bases, in that order; junction bases with no gene match: 5. In germline, CDR1 is SGHKS, CDR2 YYEKEE (reference sequence). The CDR3 totals 17 residues.